Presented here are 5 T cell receptor beta chains from one specimen sequenced in a study of OX40 agonist ivuxolimab in advanced cancers. Sequencing used immunoSEQ multiplex PCR; TCRdb keeps in-frame clones, though not all of them. The sample carries tens of thousands of clones, approximately 90% recorded once. Here the sequenced sample was CD4+ or CD8+ T cells sorted from blood, taken in a trial of the OX40 agonist ivuxolimab. These receptors all stem from an adult with an advanced solid tumor such as melanoma, head and neck, liver or kidney cancer.

This clone was seen once. V usage is TRBV9 and J usage is TRBJ2-5, with D unclear. The CDR3 totals 13 residues. Germline V gene data show CDR1 as SGDLS and CDR2 as YYNGEE. Trimming took off 0 bases at V and 5 bases at J, with 8 bases between the two ends. CDR3 sequence reads: CASSVAPSETQYF. DNA of the CDR3: TGTGCCAGCAGCGTAGCTCCAAGCGAGACCCAGTACTTC.

J is TRBJ1-1 and V is TRBV7-2, with D perhaps TRBD1 (5 bases). This CDR3 has 14 residues. Germline V gene data show CDR1 as SGHTA and CDR2 as FQGNSA. The germline V and J ends were trimmed by 0 bases and 5 bases, with 10 bases remaining between them. Here the CDR3 reads CASSLAGRETEAFF. As DNA, the CDR3 is TGTGCCAGCAGCTTAGCGGGGCGAGAGACTGAAGCTTTCTTT.

This chain uses TRBV7-2 with TRBJ2-7; 10 bases align to TRBD1. J lost 4 bases, V lost 2 bases, and 17 bases had no gene match. The CDR3 has 19 amino acids. In germline, CDR1 is SGHTA, CDR2 FQGNSA. Here the CDR3 DNA reads TGTGCCAGCAGCTTAACGGGTACCGGGACAGGGGTCCCCCCATACGAGCAGTACTTC. Its protein is CASSLTGTGTGVPPYEQYF. Full variable domain (remainder filled in from reference TRBV7-2 and TRBJ2-7): GAGVSQSPSNKVTEKGKDVELRCDPISGHTALYWYRQSLGQGLEFLIYFQGNSAPDKSGLPSDRFSAERTGGSVSTLTIQRTQQEDSAVYLCASSLTGTGTGVPPYEQYFGPGTRLTVT.

The chain employs TRBV6-6 and TRBJ2-1; 8 bases map to TRBD2. The CDR3 has 15 residues. Germline-derived CDR1 and CDR2 are MNHNY and SVGAGI (reference sequence). CDR3 amino acids: CAGSSAGGDYNEQFF. CDR3 in DNA: TGTGCTGGCAGCTCCGCGGGGGGTGACTACAATGAGCAGTTCTTC.

The genes are TRBV7-3 and TRBJ2-7; tentatively, D is TRBD1 (5 bases). With 2 bases removed from V and 0 bases from J, the gap between germline ends came to 11 bases. The CDR3 runs to 15 residues. Germline V lookup: CDR1 SGHTA, CDR2 FQGTGA. The CDR3 region is CASSLVPGPSYEQYF. The DNA for the CDR3 is TGTGCCAGCAGCTTAGTCCCAGGGCCCTCCTACGAGCAGTACTTC.